This T cell receptor beta chain was found in a study of cytomegalovirus exposure and HLA in healthy donors. The overall study: Within an early data release were about 90 million unique TCRs drawn from HLA-typed donors.

Study findings and constraints: In a later analysis, common viral pathogens appeared linked to several of the most significant clusters. Later findings reportedly placed an Asian-associated ancestry cluster below the approximately 670-donor mean for N-insertions. Cytomegalovirus-associated TCR beta chains were listed, numbering more than 150.

Concerning this clone itself: As yet, its antigen is unknown.

Amplification used 60 Vbeta primers and 13 Jbeta primers. The assay was immunoSEQ multiplex PCR, and TCRdb's table has in-frame clones only and misses some. The table includes 130,000 or so clones, 77% detected once. The clonotype originates from a man aged 18 to 29 in good health and CMV-seropositive. Sequenced sample: PBMCs.

CDR3 nucleotides: TGTGCCAGCAGCGGGCCTCCAGACGGGAGGGCCAGTGAGCAGTTCTTC. Protein product: CASSGPPDGRASEQFF. The J gene is TRBJ2-1, the V gene TRBV5-4, with 8 bases matching TRBD2. V lost 4 bases to trimming and J lost 9 bases; unmatched junction nucleotides: 15. The CDR3 length is 16 residues. CDR1 and CDR2 from the germline V gene are SGHNT and YYREEE (reference sequence).